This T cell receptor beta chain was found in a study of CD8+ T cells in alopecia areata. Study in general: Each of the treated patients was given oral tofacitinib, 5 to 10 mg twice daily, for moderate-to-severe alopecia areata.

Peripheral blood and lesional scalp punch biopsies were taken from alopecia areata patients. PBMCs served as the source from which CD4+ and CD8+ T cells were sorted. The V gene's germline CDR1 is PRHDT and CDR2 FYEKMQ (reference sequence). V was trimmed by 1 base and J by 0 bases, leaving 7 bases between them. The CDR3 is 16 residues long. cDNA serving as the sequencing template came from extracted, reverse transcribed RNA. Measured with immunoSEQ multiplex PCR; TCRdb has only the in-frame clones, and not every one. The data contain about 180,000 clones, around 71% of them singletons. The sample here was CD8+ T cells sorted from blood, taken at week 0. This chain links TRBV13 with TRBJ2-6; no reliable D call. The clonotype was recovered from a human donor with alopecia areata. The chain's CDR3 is CASSLVASSGANVLTF. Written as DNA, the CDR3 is TGTGCCAGCAGCTTAGTAGCTAGCTCTGGGGCCAACGTCCTGACTTTC.